The 27 T cell receptor beta chains in this list originate from one sample, sequenced in a study of control samples from healthy donors and cancer patients. The repertoire was sequenced with immunoSEQ multiplex PCR; TCRdb's copy has only in-frame clones and lacks some. The sample shows approximately 80,000 clones, 91% of them seen only once. The specimen sequenced was blood. The origin of the receptors is a man aged 25-40 years in good health.

This chain uses TRBV2 with TRBJ1-4; 12 bases fit TRBD1. Germline CDR1 is SNHLY and CDR2 is FYNNEI. The V gene end was trimmed by 7 bases and the J gene end by 10 bases; junction bases not matched to a gene: 7. CDR3 length: 14 amino acids. The CDR3 nucleotides read TGTGCCAGCATGAGGGACAGGGGGCGGGGAAAACTGTTTTTT. Amino acid sequence: CASMRDRGRGKLFF.

The chain links TRBV7-3 to TRBJ2-1, with TRBD2 matching 10 bases. Germline assignment: CDR1 SGHTA and CDR2 FQGTGA. The V gene end was trimmed by 5 bases and the J gene end by 8 bases; junction bases not matched to a gene: 18. The CDR3 covers 18 residues. CDR3 nucleotides: TGTGCCAGCAGCCCACGACGCAGGGCTAGCGGGAGAGGTGATGAGCAGTTCTTC. Amino acid sequence: CASSPRRRASGRGDEQFF.

The chain is built from TRBV18 and TRBJ2-5; D unclear. Per germline, CDR1 KGHSH and CDR2 LQKENI. CDR3 size: 12 residues. V was shortened by 3 bases and J by 4 bases, with 6 bases between the two germline ends. CDR3 sequence: CASSPFGETQYF. CDR3 bases: TGTGCCAGCTCACCTTTCGGAGAGACCCAGTACTTC.

The chain recombines TRBV27 with TRBJ2-7; tentative D call: TRBD1 (7 bases). Germline V gene sequence: CDR1 MNHEY, CDR2 SMNVEV (reference sequence). There are 11 residues in the CDR3. The CDR3 spells CAAGGYNEQYF. CDR3 DNA sequence: TGTGCGGCAGGGGGGTACAACGAGCAGTACTTC.

The rearrangement uses TRBV28 and TRBJ2-7; 7 bases agree with TRBD2. The ends lost 8 bases at V and 3 bases at J; junction bases unmatched: 10. Germline values: CDR1 MDHEN, CDR2 SYDVKM. The CDR3 consists of 14 residues. In DNA, the CDR3 is TGTGCCAGCGCAGGGAGGGTCCGTGACTACGAGCAGTACTTC. Amino acids: CASAGRVRDYEQYF.

The gene calls are TRBV13 and TRBJ1-2; TRBD1 agrees at 7 bases. Germline values: CDR1 PRHDT, CDR2 FYEKMQ (reference sequence). The CDR3 covers 14 residues. J gave up 6 bases and V 5 bases, and 9 bases lay outside the gene matches. In DNA, the CDR3 is TGTGCCAGCAGCCCGGGACAGCGGACGGATGGCTACACCTTC. It yields the protein CASSPGQRTDGYTF.

This clone appeared once. The genes are TRBV2 and TRBJ1-2; D not resolved. This CDR3 has 15 residues. The V and J ends lost 2 bases and 8 bases respectively, with 18 bases between them. Germline V gene data show CDR1 as SNHLY and CDR2 as FYNNEI. The CDR3 nucleotides read TGTGCCAGCAGTGAACGGGAGGGCACGGCGCGCGGCTACACCTTC. This codes for CASSEREGTARGYTF.

The chain combines TRBV27 with TRBJ1-1; D not certain. The CDR3 is 15 residues long. CDR1 is MNHEY, CDR2 SMNVEV, per germline (reference sequence). The ends were cut back, 7 bases at V and 0 bases at J, with 15 bases in the middle. In nucleotides, the CDR3 is TGTGCCAGCAATCCTAGGGCCTTTTTGAACACTGAAGCTTTCTTT. It yields the protein CASNPRAFLNTEAFF.

This chain connects TRBV6-5 to TRBJ2-1, with 9 bases lining up with TRBD1. This CDR3 comprises 15 residues. J gave up 6 bases and V 6 bases, and 9 bases lay outside the gene matches. Germline V gene data show CDR1 as MNHEY and CDR2 as SVGAGI. CDR3: CASRRRTGESNEQFF. The DNA of the CDR3 is TGTGCCAGCAGGCGCCGGACAGGGGAAAGCAATGAGCAGTTCTTC.

The rearrangement uses TRBV30 and TRBJ2-7, with 7 bases lining up with TRBD1. This CDR3 contains 14 residues. With V trimmed by 2 bases and J by 5 bases, 9 bases remained unmatched. The germline V gene has CDR1 GTSNPN and CDR2 SVGIG (reference sequence). DNA for the CDR3: TGTGCCTGGAGTCCCGACAGGGTTGACGACGAGCAGTACTTC. Its protein product is CAWSPDRVDDEQYF. Drawing the rest from reference TRBV30 and TRBJ2-7, the complete variable domain is SQTIHQWPATLVQPVGSPLSLECTVEGTSNPNLYWYRQAAGRGLQLLFYSVGIGQISSEVPQNLSASRPQDRQFILSSKKLLLSDSGFYLCAWSPDRVDDEQYFGPGTRLTVT.

This clone was seen just once. The chain couples TRBV6-5 to TRBJ2-7; TRBD2 matches 7 bases. The germline V gene has CDR1 MNHEY and CDR2 SVGAGI. Trimming cost V 3 bases and J 0 bases; bases outside gene matches: 2. This CDR3 contains 14 residues. The CDR3 loop reads CASSYSGFSYEQYF. The CDR3, as DNA: TGTGCCAGCAGTTATAGCGGGTTCTCCTACGAGCAGTACTTC.

This clone has more than one count but fewer than ten. J is TRBJ2-3 and V is TRBV4-1; tentative D call: TRBD2 (6 bases). Trimming stripped 4 bases from V and 1 base from J, with 15 bases between. Germline V gene data show CDR1 as MGHRA and CDR2 as YSYEKL. The length of the CDR3 is 16 residues. CDR3 amino acids: CASSPPGGRGTDTQYF. CDR3 in DNA: TGCGCCAGCAGCCCCCCCGGGGGTAGGGGCACAGATACGCAGTATTTT.

This clone appeared a single time. This rearrangement joins TRBV21-1 to TRBJ1-3; TRBD1, the D gene given by the table, was not confirmed from the DNA. TRBV21-1 is listed as a pseudogene. The CDR3 is 20 amino acids. CDR3 DNA sequence: TGTGCCAGCAGTGACGCCCCGGGACAGGACCTATTAAGCTCTGGAAACACCATATATTTT. Translation gives CASSDAPGQDLLSSGNTIYF.

The chain is built from TRBV30 and TRBJ1-5; 9 bases are shared with TRBD1. This CDR3 has 14 amino acids. Germline V gene sequence: CDR1 GTSNPN, CDR2 SVGIG (reference sequence). V was clipped by 0 bases and J by 7 bases; unmatched bases: 4. CDR3 in DNA: TGTGCCTGGAGTGTGACAGGGGGACGCCAGCCCCAGCATTTT. It is translated as CAWSVTGGRQPQHF.

The gene calls are TRBV28 and TRBJ2-4; D unresolved. The CDR3 is 13 amino acids. Trimming stripped 1 base from V and 4 bases from J, with 5 bases between. Germline V CDR1 and CDR2: MDHEN, SYDVKM. The CDR3 DNA reads TGTGCCAGCAGTTTATTCAAGAAAAACATTCAGTACTTC. It encodes CASSLFKKNIQYF. Combining the CDR3 with reference TRBV28 and TRBJ2-4 gives the whole variable domain DVKVTQSSRYLVKRTGEKVFLECVQDMDHENMFWYRQDPGLGLRLIYFSYDVKMKEKGDIPEGYSVSREKKERFSLILESASTNQTSMYLCASSLFKKNIQYFGAGTRLSVL.

The V gene is TRBV5-6, the J gene TRBJ1-1, with D maybe TRBD1 (5 bases). The CDR3 has 18 amino acids. CDR1 is SGHDT, CDR2 YYEEEE, per germline. The V end was cut by 3 bases, the J end by 0 bases, with 21 bases between. The CDR3 DNA sequence: TGTGCCAGCAGCTCCGCATTTTCGGGGGAGAAAATGAACACTGAAGCTTTCTTT. This sequence encodes CASSSAFSGEKMNTEAFF.

The gene calls are TRBV6-5 and TRBJ2-3; unclear D gene. CDR3 length: 11 residues. Trimming left V 3 bases short and J 8 bases short, with 6 bases between. The germline V gene encodes CDR1 MNHEY and CDR2 SVGAGI. The CDR3 is CASSYERTQYF. The CDR3 nucleotides are TGTGCCAGCAGTTATGAGCGTACGCAGTATTTT.

This chain links TRBV28 with TRBJ1-3; D is ambiguous. Trimming shortened V by 2 bases and J by 0 bases, and 8 bases separated the two germline ends. The CDR3 length is 15 residues. Germline V gene data show CDR1 as MDHEN and CDR2 as SYDVKM. The DNA of the CDR3 is TGTGCCAGCAGTTTACAGAAGAGCTCTGGAAACACCATATATTTT. This sequence encodes CASSLQKSSGNTIYF.

The chain uses TRBV27 and TRBJ1-2, with a weak D call TRBD1 (6 bases). The CDR3 sequence is 15 residues long. V gave up 8 bases and J gave up 7 bases, with 23 bases separating them. Germline loops: CDR1 MNHEY, CDR2 SMNVEV (reference sequence). The CDR3 protein is CASGGAGAQRSGYTF. CDR3 DNA: TGTGCCAGCGGGGGGGCAGGGGCCCAAAGGAGTGGCTACACCTTC.

This clone was seen once. The rearrangement joins TRBV12-3 or TRBV12-4 to TRBJ1-2, with TRBD1 as a possible D gene (6 bases). The length of the CDR3 is 13 residues. Deletions cut 6 bases from V and 9 bases from J, with 17 bases between. The CDR3 nucleotides are TGTGCCAGCAGGCAACAGGGAGTGGTGAGCTACACCTTC. Encoded protein: CASRQQGVVSYTF.

In its sample, this clone was seen a few times. In DNA form, the CDR3 reads TGTGCCAGCAGCTTCGGCCAGGGGAGCACAGATACGCAGTATTTT. Residues: CASSFGQGSTDTQYF. The V and J genes are TRBV7-9 and TRBJ2-3, with D possibly being TRBD1 (6 bases). CDR1 SEHNR and CDR2 FQNEAQ come from the germline V gene (reference sequence). Trimming cost V 3 bases and J 0 bases, with 10 bases left between them. CDR3 size: 15 residues.

V and J are TRBV9 and TRBJ1-5; 10 nucleotides agree with TRBD1. The CDR3 consists of 15 residues. V trimming: 4 bases; J trimming: 11 bases; junction bases outside the gene matches: 12. Germline V gene sequence: CDR1 SGDLS, CDR2 YYNGEE. CDR3: CASSSGQGVREAQHF. The CDR3, as DNA: TGTGCCAGCAGCTCCGGACAGGGGGTGAGGGAAGCCCAGCATTTT.

The chain employs TRBV4-3 and TRBJ2-7; 7 bases map to TRBD1. CDR1 and CDR2 from the germline V gene are LGHNA and YSLEER. The CDR3 has 15 amino acids. Germline trimming cut 4 bases from V and 6 bases from J; bases unmatched to any gene: 12. The CDR3 DNA sequence: TGCGCCAGCAGCCGTACCGTCGACAGGGCACCCGAGCAGTACTTC. Protein sequence: CASSRTVDRAPEQYF.

The chain joins TRBV15 to TRBJ1-4, with TRBD1 matching over 8 bases. Germline V gene lookup returns CDR1 LNHNV and CDR2 YYDKDF (reference sequence). The CDR3 covers 15 residues. Trimming cost V 7 bases and J 3 bases; bases outside gene matches: 7. The CDR3: CATTPTGASNEKLFF. The CDR3, as DNA: TGTGCCACCACCCCGACAGGGGCCTCTAATGAAAAACTGTTTTTT. Full variable domain (remainder filled in from reference TRBV15 and TRBJ1-4): DAMVIQNPRYQVTQFGKPVTLSCSQTLNHNVMYWYQQKSSQAPKLLFHYYDKDFNNEADTPDNFQSRRPNTSFCFLDIRSPGLGDTAMYLCATTPTGASNEKLFFGSGTQLSVL.

The genes are TRBV6-1 and TRBJ2-7, with D perhaps matching TRBD1 (6 bases). V lost 2 bases and J lost 0, with 20 bases in between. Germline V gene lookup returns CDR1 MNHNS and CDR2 SASEGT. This CDR3 has 18 residues. The CDR3 reads CASSEKNRGYSNSYEQYF. The CDR3 nucleotides read TGTGCCAGCAGTGAAAAGAATAGGGGGTATTCCAACTCCTACGAGCAGTACTTC.

The V gene is TRBV2, the J gene TRBJ2-3, with D perhaps matching TRBD1 (5 bases). The ends were cut back, 1 base at V and 2 bases at J, with 13 bases in the middle. Germline V gene lookup returns CDR1 SNHLY and CDR2 FYNNEI. This CDR3 contains 16 residues. The CDR3 sequence is CASSEETGKDTDTQYF. The DNA for the CDR3 is TGTGCCAGCAGTGAAGAAACAGGAAAGGACACAGATACGCAGTATTTT.

This chain links TRBV9 with TRBJ2-1; TRBD2 matches at 10 bases. The CDR3 totals 17 residues. J lost 2 bases, V lost 4 bases, and 9 bases had no gene match. CDR1 is SGDLS and CDR2 is YYNGEE in the germline V gene. This chain's CDR3 is CASSHATSGTAYNEQFF. CDR3 bases: TGTGCCAGCAGCCACGCCACTAGCGGGACCGCCTACAATGAGCAGTTCTTC.